These 27 T cell receptor beta chains came from one sample sequenced in a study of shared clonotypes between healthy human individuals. The repertoire was sequenced with immunoSEQ multiplex PCR; TCRdb's copy has only in-frame clones and lacks some. The sample carries about 490,000 clones, approximately 79% recorded once. Sequenced: PBMCs. These receptors all stem from a middle-aged woman in good health. Some clones in this sample may be carry-over from other donors' samples.

This clone was counted between two and nine times. The rearrangement uses TRBV10-1 and TRBJ2-3; 12 nucleotides match TRBD1. The V gene's germline CDR1 is WNHNN and CDR2 SYGVQD (reference sequence). The CDR3 contains 16 residues. Trimming at V came to 6 bases and at J to 1 base, leaving 5 bases not matched to a gene. The CDR3 DNA follows: TGCGCCAGCAGCGTTGGGACAGGGGGCGGCACAGATACGCAGTATTTT. This gives the protein CASSVGTGGGTDTQYF.

This chain links TRBV30 with TRBJ2-7; 7 bases align to TRBD2. The CDR3 loop spans 14 amino acids. After removal of 0 bases from V and 4 bases from J, the junction contained 6 bases not matched to a gene. The germline CDR1 and CDR2 sequences are GTSNPN and SVGIG (reference sequence). CDR3 amino acids: CAWSVWGRAYEQYF. The CDR3 DNA sequence: TGTGCCTGGAGTGTATGGGGGAGGGCTTACGAGCAGTACTTC.

The J gene is TRBJ2-7, the V gene TRBV11-2; D gene ambiguous. CDR3 size: 14 residues. The germline gives CDR1 SGHAT, CDR2 FQNNGV. V gave up 1 base and J gave up 0 bases, with 7 bases separating them. The CDR3: CASSLGLGSYEQYF. The CDR3 bases are TGTGCCAGCAGCTTAGGGTTAGGCTCCTACGAGCAGTACTTC.

The chain joins TRBV7-3 to TRBJ2-6; perhaps TRBD1 as D (6 bases). V lost 0 bases to trimming and J lost 3 bases, with 15 bases between them. Germline assignment: CDR1 SGHTA and CDR2 FQGTGA. This CDR3 is built from 18 residues. CDR3 bases: TGTGCCAGCAGCTTAACCCCCCAGGCAGGGGTTGGGGCCAACGTCCTGACTTTC. Translated, it gives CASSLTPQAGVGANVLTF.

V and J are TRBV19 and TRBJ1-5; D gene unclear. The V gene's germline CDR1 is LNHDA and CDR2 SQIVND (reference sequence). The germline V and J ends were trimmed by 3 bases and 9 bases, with 9 bases remaining between them. The CDR3 extends over 12 amino acids. In DNA, the CDR3 is TGTGCCAGTAGTATCAGTGCTACGCCCCAGCATTTT. This codes for CASSISATPQHF.

J is TRBJ1-1 and V is TRBV4-2; D is uncertain. Germline-derived CDR1 and CDR2 are LGHNA and YNFKEQ. The CDR3 sequence is 12 residues long. V gave up 7 bases and J gave up 1 base, with 7 bases separating them. The CDR3, as DNA: TGTGCCAGCATCTTGGCGAACACTGAAGCTTTCTTT. The encoded protein is CASILANTEAFF.

This clone has just a few counts. This chain uses TRBV5-3 with TRBJ1-5; D possibly corresponds to TRBD1 (6 bases). TRBV5-3 is an open reading frame whose function is uncertain. This CDR3 has 16 residues. The V and J ends lost 3 bases and 0 bases respectively, with 13 bases between them. DNA of the CDR3: TGTGCCAGAAGCTCGGGACACAGGCATAGCAATCAGCCCCAGCATTTT. It yields the protein CARSSGHRHSNQPQHF.

The chain links TRBV27 to TRBJ1-5; TRBD1 aligns across 7 bases. This CDR3 region has 14 residues. The J segment lost 5 bases and the V segment lost 5 bases, leaving 6 bases of the junction unmatched. Germline V lookup: CDR1 MNHEY, CDR2 SMNVEV (reference sequence). The CDR3 loop reads CASSLRDRYQPQHF. CDR3 nucleotides: TGTGCCAGCAGTCTCCGGGACAGATATCAGCCCCAGCATTTT.

The rearrangement links TRBV13 to TRBJ2-1, with 7 bases matching TRBD2. With V trimmed by 8 bases and J by 0 bases, 10 bases remained unmatched. The CDR3 extends over 16 amino acids. Germline V gene sequence: CDR1 PRHDT, CDR2 FYEKMQ (reference sequence). DNA of the CDR3: TGTGCCAGCGCCCGACCTAGCGGTCACTCCTACAATGAGCAGTTCTTC. Protein product: CASARPSGHSYNEQFF.

V usage is TRBV27 and J usage is TRBJ1-1; no definite D call. CDR1 and CDR2 from the germline V gene are MNHEY and SMNVEV (reference sequence). The CDR3 runs 15 residues. With 5 bases removed from V and 1 base from J, the gap between germline ends came to 14 bases. This CDR3 is CASSERTRPNTEAFF. CDR3 DNA: TGTGCCAGCAGTGAGAGGACCCGACCGAACACTGAAGCTTTCTTT.

This clone was seen more than once but under ten times. It may be a read error: a sequence one base away is much more abundant. This same CDR3 is encoded by further DNA sequences in the sample. The genes are TRBV30 and TRBJ1-1, with D possibly matching TRBD1 (6 bases). CDR3 length: 14 residues. The germline CDR1 and CDR2 sequences are GTSNPN and SVGIG (reference sequence). The CDR3 region is CAWKAGHRNTEAFF. CDR3 nucleotide sequence: TGCGCCTGGAAAGCGGGACATCGGAACACTGAAGCTTTCTTT. Supplemented by reference TRBV30 and TRBJ1-1, the full variable domain reads SQTIHQWPATLVQPVGSPLSLECTVEGTSNPNLYWYRQAAGRGLQLLFYSVGIGQISSEVPQNLSASRPQDRQFILSSKKLLLSDSGFYLCAWKAGHRNTEAFFGQGTRLTVV.

This clone was picked up many times. The chain employs TRBV2 and TRBJ1-5; 7 bases fit TRBD1. V shed 6 bases and J 7 bases; nucleotides not matched to a gene: 12. The CDR3 runs to 15 residues. Germline V CDR1 and CDR2: SNHLY, FYNNEI. This CDR3 is CASSHTDRVRQPQHF. CDR3 DNA: TGTGCCAGCAGCCACACTGACAGGGTACGCCAGCCCCAGCATTTT. The full variable domain, with the rest looked up from reference TRBV2 and TRBJ1-5, is EPEVTQTPSHQVTQMGQEVILRCVPISNHLYFYWYRQILGQKVEFLVSFYNNEISEKSEIFDDQFSVERPDGSNFTLKIRSTKLEDSAMYFCASSHTDRVRQPQHFGDGTRLSIL.

This sequence joins TRBV28 and TRBJ2-7; 8 positions agree with TRBD1. This CDR3 is built from 15 residues. J gave up 3 bases and V 4 bases, and 8 bases lay outside the gene matches. The germline V gene encodes CDR1 MDHEN and CDR2 SYDVKM. The CDR3 here is CASSSTGEGIYEQYF. CDR3 nucleotide sequence: TGTGCCAGCAGTTCGACAGGGGAAGGGATCTACGAGCAGTACTTC.

The genes are TRBV18 and TRBJ2-1; possibly TRBD2 for D (5 bases). CDR3 size: 15 residues. Germline CDR1 is KGHSH and CDR2 is LQKENI. Trimming pared 3 bases from V and 4 bases from J, leaving 13 bases between. The CDR3 loop reads CASSPVRGNYNEQFF. The CDR3 DNA reads TGTGCCAGCTCACCGGTGAGAGGGAATTACAATGAGCAGTTCTTC.

On this clone: This sequence is one base from a far larger clone and is likely a read error. The same CDR3 is also encoded by other DNA sequences in this sample. The rearrangement joins TRBV11-3 to TRBJ2-2, with TRBD2 identical over 9 bases. CDR1 SGHNT and CDR2 YENEEA come from the germline V gene. The CDR3 sequence is 17 residues long. The junction had 7 bases not matched to a gene; V was cut back by 4 bases and J by 1 base. The CDR3 sequence: CASSSSASGENTGELFF. CDR3 DNA: TGTGCCAGCAGCTCCTCAGCTAGCGGGGAGAACACCGGGGAGCTGTTTTTT. Together with reference TRBV11-3 and TRBJ2-2, the CDR3 gives the full variable domain: EAGVVQSPRYKIIEKKQPVAFWCNPISGHNTLYWYLQNLGQGPELLIRYENEEAVDDSQLPKDRFSAERLKGVDSTLKIQPAELGDSAVYLCASSSSASGENTGELFFGEGSRLTVL.

V gene TRBV5-1 combines with J gene TRBJ1-2, with 7 positions matching TRBD1. V was pared by 4 bases and J by 4 bases, with 10 bases of the junction left unmatched. CDR3 size: 15 residues. CDR1 SGHRS and CDR2 YFSETQ come from the germline V gene. CDR3 sequence (DNA): TGCGCCAGCAGCCACAGACAGGGCGAGGCCTATGGCTACACCTTC. Protein sequence: CASSHRQGEAYGYTF.

The genes are TRBV7-2 and TRBJ2-3; 8 positions agree with TRBD2. The junction had 10 bases not matched to a gene; V was cut back by 5 bases and J by 6 bases. The CDR3 length is 15 residues. Germline CDR1 reads SGHTA; CDR2 reads FQGNSA. This CDR3 reads CASSPTTGGRDTQYF. Written as DNA, the CDR3 is TGTGCCAGCAGCCCCACTACTGGCGGGAGGGATACGCAGTATTTT. Full variable domain (rest looked up from reference TRBV7-2 and TRBJ2-3): GAGVSQSPSNKVTEKGKDVELRCDPISGHTALYWYRQSLGQGLEFLIYFQGNSAPDKSGLPSDRFSAERTGGSVSTLTIQRTQQEDSAVYLCASSPTTGGRDTQYFGPGTRLTVL.

The chain has TRBV28 and TRBJ2-7, with unresolved D. The germline V gene has CDR1 MDHEN and CDR2 SYDVKM. Trimming pared 3 bases from V and 3 bases from J, leaving 15 bases between. The CDR3 totals 15 residues. CDR3 sequence (DNA): TGTGCCAGCAGTTTCGGCCCCGCTACCTTCTACGAGCAGTACTTC. Protein sequence: CASSFGPATFYEQYF.

This clone was detected ten times or more. The chain has TRBV7-2 and TRBJ2-5; the match to TRBD1 covers 8 bases. Germline V gene lookup returns CDR1 SGHTA and CDR2 FQGNSA. This CDR3 has 14 residues. The V gene end was trimmed by 5 bases and the J gene end by 5 bases; junction bases not matched to a gene: 7. This CDR3 is CASSVRQGSETQYF. CDR3 nucleotides: TGTGCCAGCAGCGTCAGACAGGGGAGCGAGACCCAGTACTTC.

V and J are TRBV2 and TRBJ1-5, with D unresolved. The CDR3 spans 15 residues. V lost 3 bases and J lost 16, with 25 bases in between. Germline-derived CDR1 and CDR2 are SNHLY and FYNNEI. CDR3 DNA sequence: TGTGCCAGCAGTGAGAGACCCCGGACGGCAATCACCCTCCATTTT. Translating it yields CASSERPRTAITLHF.

The CDR3 nucleotides read TGTGCCAGCAGCCCCCACAGGACTAGCGGGAGAGGCTTTATCAGGGAGACCCAGTACTTC. It codes for CASSPHRTSGRGFIRETQYF. V is TRBV5-4 and J is TRBJ2-5; the match to TRBD2 covers 13 bases. In germline, CDR1 is SGHNT, CDR2 YYREEE (reference sequence). The CDR3 has 20 amino acids. The junction had 20 bases not matched to a gene; V was cut back by 4 bases and J by 5 bases. The full variable domain, rest sourced from reference TRBV5-4 and TRBJ2-5, is ETGVTQSPTHLIKTRGQQVTLRCSSQSGHNTVSWYQQALGQGPQFIFQYYREEENGRGNFPPRFSGLQFPNYSSELNVNALELDDSALYLCASSPHRTSGRGFIRETQYFGPGTRLLVL.

The chain has TRBV11-2 and TRBJ2-5, with TRBD2 matching 9 bases. There are 15 residues in the CDR3. The germline V gene has CDR1 SGHAT and CDR2 FQNNGV. V shed 6 bases and J 1 base; nucleotides not matched to a gene: 6. In nucleotides, the CDR3 is TGTGCCAGCAGTTCTCAGACTAGCGGCCAAGAGACCCAGTACTTC. Amino acid sequence: CASSSQTSGQETQYF.

The chain couples TRBV7-6 to TRBJ1-3; D is undetermined. Germline lookup yields CDR1 SGHVS and CDR2 FNYEAQ. This CDR3 is built from 16 residues. Deletions cut 5 bases from V and 0 bases from J, with 14 bases between. CDR3 bases: TGTGCCAGCAGCCGACTGGCGGGGTTCTCTGGAAACACCATATATTTT. Protein sequence: CASSRLAGFSGNTIYF.

This clone was found once. This chain joins TRBV5-4 and TRBJ2-7, with a weak D call TRBD2 (6 bases). Trimming left V 0 bases short and J 4 bases short, with 14 bases between. Germline CDR1 reads SGHNT; CDR2 reads YYREEE (reference sequence). The CDR3 runs to 15 residues. The CDR3 DNA is TGTGCCAGCAGCTTGGCCGGGCTAGCGAATTACGAGCAGTACTTC. Its protein is CASSLAGLANYEQYF.

This clone was detected only once. The V and J genes are TRBV19 and TRBJ2-7; a possible D gene is TRBD1 (6 bases). Germline-derived CDR1 and CDR2 are LNHDA and SQIVND (reference sequence). The CDR3 totals 15 residues. V was trimmed by 7 bases and J by 2 bases, leaving 18 bases between them. The CDR3 spells CASTGTRAHAYEQYF. In nucleotides, the CDR3 is TGTGCCAGTACAGGGACACGGGCACATGCCTACGAGCAGTACTTC.

The chain joins TRBV2 to TRBJ2-7; D is unclear. The germline V gene has CDR1 SNHLY and CDR2 FYNNEI. This CDR3 has 13 residues. Trimming removed 8 bases at V and 1 base at J, with 12 bases between. CDR3 coding DNA: TGTGCCAGCTCGGCAGACTTATCCTACGAGCAGTACTTC. Translation: CASSADLSYEQYF.

The rearrangement joins TRBV19 to TRBJ2-7, with 8 bases matching TRBD2. The CDR3 runs to 16 residues. Trimming at V came to 3 bases and at J to 2 bases, leaving 9 bases not matched to a gene. Per the germline V gene, CDR1 is LNHDA and CDR2 is SQIVND (reference sequence). CDR3 sequence (DNA): TGTGCCAGTAGTATCGCGGGACTAGGCGTACCCTACGAGCAGTACTTC. Protein sequence: CASSIAGLGVPYEQYF.